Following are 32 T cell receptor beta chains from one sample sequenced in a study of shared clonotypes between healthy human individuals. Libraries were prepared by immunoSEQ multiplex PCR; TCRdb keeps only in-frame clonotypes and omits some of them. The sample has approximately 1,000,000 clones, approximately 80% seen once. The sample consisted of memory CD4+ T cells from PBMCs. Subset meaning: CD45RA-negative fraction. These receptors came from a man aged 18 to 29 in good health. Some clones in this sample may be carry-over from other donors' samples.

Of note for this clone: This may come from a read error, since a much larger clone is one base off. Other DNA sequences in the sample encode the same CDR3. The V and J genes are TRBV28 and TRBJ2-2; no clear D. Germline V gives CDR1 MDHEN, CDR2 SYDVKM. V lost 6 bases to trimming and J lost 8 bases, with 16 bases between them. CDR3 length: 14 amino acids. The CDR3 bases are TGTGCCAGCAGCGGTACGGCGGATGCAGGGGAGCTGTTTTTT. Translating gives CASSGTADAGELFF.

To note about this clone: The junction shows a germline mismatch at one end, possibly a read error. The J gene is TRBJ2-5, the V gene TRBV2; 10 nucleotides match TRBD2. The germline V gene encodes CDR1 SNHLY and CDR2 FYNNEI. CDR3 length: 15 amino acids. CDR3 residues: CASTELAGIGETQYF. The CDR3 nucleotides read TGTGCCAGCACTGAACTAGCGGGAATCGGAGAGACCCAGTACTTC. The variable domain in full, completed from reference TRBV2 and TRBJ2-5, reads EPEVTQTPSHQVTQMGQEVILRCVPISNHLYFYWYRQILGQKVEFLVSFYNNEISEKSEIFDDQFSVERPDGSNFTLKIRSTKLEDSAMYFCASTELAGIGETQYFGPGTRLLVL.

CDR3 protein: CASSPESLPSNQPQHF. DNA for the CDR3: TGTGCCAGCTCACCAGAGAGTCTTCCGAGCAATCAGCCCCAGCATTTT. This sequence joins TRBV18 and TRBJ1-5; the D is unclear. Trimming removed 2 bases at V and 1 base at J, with 12 bases between. This CDR3 is 16 amino acids long. From germline, CDR1 is KGHSH and CDR2 LQKENI.

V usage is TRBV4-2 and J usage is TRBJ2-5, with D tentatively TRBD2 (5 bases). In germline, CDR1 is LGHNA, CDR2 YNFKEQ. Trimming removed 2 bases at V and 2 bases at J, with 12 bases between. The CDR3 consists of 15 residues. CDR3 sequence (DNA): TGTGCCAGCAGCCAATACGAAGCGGTACAAGAGACCCAGTACTTC. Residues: CASSQYEAVQETQYF.

The CDR3 sequence: CASSLRLADSYNEQFF. The CDR3 DNA reads as TGCGCCAGCAGCTTGAGGCTAGCGGATTCCTACAATGAGCAGTTCTTC. The gene calls are TRBV5-1 and TRBJ2-1; TRBD2 matches 7 bases. From germline, CDR1 is SGHRS and CDR2 YFSETQ. The J segment lost 1 base and the V segment lost 1 base, leaving 5 bases of the junction unmatched. CDR3 size: 16 residues. The variable domain in full, completed from reference TRBV5-1 and TRBJ2-1, reads KAGVTQTPRYLIKTRGQQVTLSCSPISGHRSVSWYQQTPGQGLQFLFEYFSETQRNKGNFPGRFSGRQFSNSRSEMNVSTLELGDSALYLCASSLRLADSYNEQFFGPGTRLTVL.

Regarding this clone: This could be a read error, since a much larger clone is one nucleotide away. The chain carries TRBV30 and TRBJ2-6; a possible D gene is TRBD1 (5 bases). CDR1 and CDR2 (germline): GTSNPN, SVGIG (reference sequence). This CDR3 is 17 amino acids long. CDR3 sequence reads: CAWSKRGLRSGANVPTF. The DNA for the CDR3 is TGTGCCTGGAGTAAAAGGGGTTTACGCTCTGGGGCCAACGTCCCGACTTTC.

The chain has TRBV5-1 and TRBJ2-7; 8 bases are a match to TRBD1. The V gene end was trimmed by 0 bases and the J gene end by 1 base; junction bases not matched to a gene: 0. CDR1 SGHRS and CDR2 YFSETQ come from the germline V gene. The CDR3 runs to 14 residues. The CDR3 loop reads CASSLGDRSYEQYF. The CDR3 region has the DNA TGCGCCAGCAGCTTGGGGGACAGGTCCTACGAGCAGTACTTC.

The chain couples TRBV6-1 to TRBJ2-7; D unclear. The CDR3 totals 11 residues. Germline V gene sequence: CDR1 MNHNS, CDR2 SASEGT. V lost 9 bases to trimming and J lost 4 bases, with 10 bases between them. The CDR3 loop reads CARNRRYEQYF. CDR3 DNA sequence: TGTGCCAGAAACCGACGGTACGAGCAGTACTTC.

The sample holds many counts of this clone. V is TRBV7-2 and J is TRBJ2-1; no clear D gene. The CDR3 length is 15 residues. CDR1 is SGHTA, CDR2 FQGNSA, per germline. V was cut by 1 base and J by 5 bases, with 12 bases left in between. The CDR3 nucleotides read TGTGCCAGCAGCTTAGATCCGCCAGTTGACAATGAGCAGTTCTTC. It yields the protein CASSLDPPVDNEQFF.

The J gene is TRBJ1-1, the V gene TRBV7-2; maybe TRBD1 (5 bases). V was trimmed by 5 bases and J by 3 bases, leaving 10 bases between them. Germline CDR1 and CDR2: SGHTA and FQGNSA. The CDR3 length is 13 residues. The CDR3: CASSTQGDTEAFF. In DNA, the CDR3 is TGTGCCAGCAGCACCCAGGGAGACACTGAAGCTTTCTTT.

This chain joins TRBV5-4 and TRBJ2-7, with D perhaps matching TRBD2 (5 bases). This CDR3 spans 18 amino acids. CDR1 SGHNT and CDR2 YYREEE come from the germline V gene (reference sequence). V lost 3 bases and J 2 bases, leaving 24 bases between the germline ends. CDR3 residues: CASSSPGWAEDGAYEQYF. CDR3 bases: TGTGCCAGCAGCTCCCCGGGATGGGCGGAGGACGGGGCCTACGAGCAGTACTTC.

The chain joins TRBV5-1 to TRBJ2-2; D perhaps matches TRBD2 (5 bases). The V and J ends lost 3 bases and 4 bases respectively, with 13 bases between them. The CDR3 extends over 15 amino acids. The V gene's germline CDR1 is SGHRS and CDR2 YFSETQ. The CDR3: CASSSPSGSTGELFF. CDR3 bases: TGCGCCAGCAGCTCCCCGTCGGGGTCCACCGGGGAGCTGTTTTTT.

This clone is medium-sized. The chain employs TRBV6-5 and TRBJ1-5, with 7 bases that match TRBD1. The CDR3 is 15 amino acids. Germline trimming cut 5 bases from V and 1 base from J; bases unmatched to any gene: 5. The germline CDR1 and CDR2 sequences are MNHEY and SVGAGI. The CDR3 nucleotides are TGTGCCAGCAGTCTCTCGACAGGGAGCAATCAGCCCCAGCATTTT. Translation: CASSLSTGSNQPQHF.

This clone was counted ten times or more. CDR3 residues: CASSLAGTTDTQYF. The DNA for the CDR3 is TGTGCCAGCAGTCTAGCGGGAACCACAGATACGCAGTATTTT. This chain uses TRBV2 with TRBJ2-3; 9 nucleotides line up with TRBD2. CDR3 length: 14 residues. The ends lost 5 bases at V and 2 bases at J; junction bases unmatched: 2. The germline V gene encodes CDR1 SNHLY and CDR2 FYNNEI.

This chain's CDR3 is CASTYGVGTEQYF. In DNA form, the CDR3 reads TGTGCCAGCACCTACGGGGTGGGGACCGAGCAGTACTTC. This chain connects TRBV6-5 to TRBJ2-7; D may correspond to TRBD1 or TRBD2 (5 bases each). Germline V lookup: CDR1 MNHEY, CDR2 SVGAGI. The germline V and J ends were trimmed by 7 bases and 6 bases, with 16 bases remaining between them. The CDR3 length is 13 residues.

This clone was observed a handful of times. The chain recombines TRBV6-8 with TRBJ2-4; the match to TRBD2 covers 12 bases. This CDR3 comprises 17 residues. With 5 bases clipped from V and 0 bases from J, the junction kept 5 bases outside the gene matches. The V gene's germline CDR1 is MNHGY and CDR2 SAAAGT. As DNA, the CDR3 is TGTGCCAGCAGTCGTCGACTAGCGGGAGAAGCCAAAAACATTCAGTACTTC. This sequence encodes CASSRRLAGEAKNIQYF.

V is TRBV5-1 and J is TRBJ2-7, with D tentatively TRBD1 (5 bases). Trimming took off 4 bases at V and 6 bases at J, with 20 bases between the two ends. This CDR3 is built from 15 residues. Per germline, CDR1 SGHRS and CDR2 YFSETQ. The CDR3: CASSPVISEGAEQYF. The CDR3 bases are TGCGCCAGCAGCCCAGTTATAAGTGAAGGGGCCGAGCAGTACTTC.

In DNA form, the CDR3 reads TGTGCCAGCAGCGTAGGCCCTATGCGGGACGCGTTCTTC. Protein sequence: CASSVGPMRDAFF. This chain connects TRBV9 to TRBJ2-1; possible D gene TRBD2, 6 bases. The CDR3 has 13 amino acids. Between the trimmed V and J ends, which lost 0 bases and 15 bases, there was a span of 16 bases. The germline V gene encodes CDR1 SGDLS and CDR2 YYNGEE.

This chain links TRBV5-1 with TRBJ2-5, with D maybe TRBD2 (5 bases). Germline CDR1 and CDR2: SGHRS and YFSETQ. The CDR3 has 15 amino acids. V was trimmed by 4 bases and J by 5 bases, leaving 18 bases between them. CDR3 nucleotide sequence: TGCGCCAGCAGCCAGACCGGGAATATAGGGGAGACCCAGTACTTC. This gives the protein CASSQTGNIGETQYF.

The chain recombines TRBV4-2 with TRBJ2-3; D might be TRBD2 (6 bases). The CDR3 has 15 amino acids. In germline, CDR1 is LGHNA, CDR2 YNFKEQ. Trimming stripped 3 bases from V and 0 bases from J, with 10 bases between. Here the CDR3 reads CASSQPGTSTDTQYF. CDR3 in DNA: TGTGCCAGCAGCCAGCCCGGGACTAGCACAGATACGCAGTATTTT.

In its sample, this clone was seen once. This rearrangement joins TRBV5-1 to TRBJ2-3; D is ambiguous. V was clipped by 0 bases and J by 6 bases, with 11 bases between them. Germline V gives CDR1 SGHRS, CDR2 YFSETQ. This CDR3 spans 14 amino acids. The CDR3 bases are TGCGCCAGCAGCTTGGAAGGGTTGCGGGATACGCAGTATTTT. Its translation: CASSLEGLRDTQYF.

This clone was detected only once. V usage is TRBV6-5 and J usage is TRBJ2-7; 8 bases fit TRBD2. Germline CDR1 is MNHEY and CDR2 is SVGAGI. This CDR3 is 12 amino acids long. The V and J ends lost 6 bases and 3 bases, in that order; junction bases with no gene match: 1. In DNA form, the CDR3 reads TGTGCCAGCAGACGGGAGGGCTACGAGCAGTACTTC. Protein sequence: CASRREGYEQYF.

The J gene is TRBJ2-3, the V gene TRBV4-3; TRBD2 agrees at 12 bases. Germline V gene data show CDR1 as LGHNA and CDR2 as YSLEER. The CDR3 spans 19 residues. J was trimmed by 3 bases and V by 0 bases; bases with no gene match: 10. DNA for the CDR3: TGCGCCAGCAGCCAAGATCGATCTAGCGGGAGGGCCAGGACAGATACGCAGTATTTT. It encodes CASSQDRSSGRARTDTQYF.

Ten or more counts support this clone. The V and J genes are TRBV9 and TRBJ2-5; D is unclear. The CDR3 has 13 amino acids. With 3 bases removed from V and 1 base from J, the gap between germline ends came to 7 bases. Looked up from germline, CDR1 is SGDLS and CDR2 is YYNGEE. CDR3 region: CASSGVAQETQYF. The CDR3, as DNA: TGTGCCAGCAGCGGGGTGGCCCAAGAGACCCAGTACTTC.

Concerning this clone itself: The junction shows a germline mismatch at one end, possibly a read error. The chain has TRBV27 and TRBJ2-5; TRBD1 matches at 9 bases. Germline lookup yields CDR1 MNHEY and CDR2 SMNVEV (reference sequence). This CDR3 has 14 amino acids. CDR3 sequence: CASSNRGRKEAQYF. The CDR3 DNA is TGTGCCAGCAGTAACAGGGGGCGGAAAGAGGCCCAGTACTTC.

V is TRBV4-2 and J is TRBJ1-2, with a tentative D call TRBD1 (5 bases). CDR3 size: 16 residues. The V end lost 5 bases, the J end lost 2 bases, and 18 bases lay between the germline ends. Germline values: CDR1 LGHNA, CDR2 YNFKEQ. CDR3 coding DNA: TGTGCCAGCAGCTCTCACCCAGGCAGGGAAAACTATGGCTACACCTTC. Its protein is CASSSHPGRENYGYTF.

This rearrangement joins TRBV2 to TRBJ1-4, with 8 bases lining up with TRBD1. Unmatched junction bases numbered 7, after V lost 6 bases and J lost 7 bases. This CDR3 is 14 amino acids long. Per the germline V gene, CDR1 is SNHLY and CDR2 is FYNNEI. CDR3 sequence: CASSFDRGSEKLFF. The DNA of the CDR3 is TGTGCCAGCAGCTTCGACAGGGGAAGTGAAAAACTGTTTTTT. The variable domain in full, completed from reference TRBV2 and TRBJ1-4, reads EPEVTQTPSHQVTQMGQEVILRCVPISNHLYFYWYRQILGQKVEFLVSFYNNEISEKSEIFDDQFSVERPDGSNFTLKIRSTKLEDSAMYFCASSFDRGSEKLFFGSGTQLSVL.

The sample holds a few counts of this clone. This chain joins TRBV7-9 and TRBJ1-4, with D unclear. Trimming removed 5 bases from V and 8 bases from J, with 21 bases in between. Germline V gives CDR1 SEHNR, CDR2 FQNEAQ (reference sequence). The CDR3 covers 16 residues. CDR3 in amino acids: CASSQMAEGNGEKLFF. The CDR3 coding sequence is TGTGCCAGCAGCCAGATGGCGGAGGGAAATGGGGAAAAACTGTTTTTT.

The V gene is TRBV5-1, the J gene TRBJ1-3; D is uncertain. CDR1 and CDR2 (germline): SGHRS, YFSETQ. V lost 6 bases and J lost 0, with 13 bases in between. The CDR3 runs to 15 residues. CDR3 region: CASIEGEDSGNTIYF. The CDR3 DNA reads TGCGCCAGCATAGAGGGAGAGGACTCTGGAAACACCATATATTTT.

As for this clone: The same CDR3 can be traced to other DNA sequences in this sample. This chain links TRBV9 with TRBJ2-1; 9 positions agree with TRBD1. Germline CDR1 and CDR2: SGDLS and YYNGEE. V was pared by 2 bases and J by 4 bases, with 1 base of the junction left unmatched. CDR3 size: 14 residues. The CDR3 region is CASSVGQGYNEQFF. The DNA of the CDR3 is TGTGCCAGCAGCGTGGGACAGGGATACAATGAGCAGTTCTTC.

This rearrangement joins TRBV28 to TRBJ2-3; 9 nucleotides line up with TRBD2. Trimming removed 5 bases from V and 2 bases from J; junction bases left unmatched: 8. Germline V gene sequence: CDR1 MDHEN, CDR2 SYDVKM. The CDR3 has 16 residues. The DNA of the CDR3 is TGTGCCAGCAGTACGTATCTAGCGGGGATCACAGATACGCAGTATTTT. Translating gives CASSTYLAGITDTQYF.

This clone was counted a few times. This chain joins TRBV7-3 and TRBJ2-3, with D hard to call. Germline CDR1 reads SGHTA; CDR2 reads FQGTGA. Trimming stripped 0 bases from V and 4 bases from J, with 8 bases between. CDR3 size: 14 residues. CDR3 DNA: TGTGCCAGCAGCTTAACGAGTAGGGCAGATACGCAGTATTTT. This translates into CASSLTSRADTQYF.